This passage covers 6 T cell receptor beta chains from one sample sequenced in a study of T cell changes during pregnancy in multiple sclerosis. Using immunoSEQ multiplex PCR, the repertoire was profiled, and TCRdb retains in-frame clones only, with some absent. Counted here are tens of thousands of clones, 90% occurring once; the ten biggest clones make up around 13%. The material was CD8+ T cells from peripheral blood mononuclear cells, obtained in the first trimester of pregnancy. Receptors were obtained from a female donor with multiple sclerosis, enrolled in a pregnancy study.

This sequence joins TRBV15 and TRBJ1-5, with D possibly matching TRBD1 (6 bases). The length of the CDR3 is 15 residues. Germline V gives CDR1 LNHNV, CDR2 YYDKDF (reference sequence). With 0 bases removed from V and 1 base from J, the gap between germline ends came to 7 bases. CDR3 sequence: CATSRERGSNQPQHF. Written as DNA, the CDR3 is TGTGCCACCAGCAGAGAAAGGGGGAGCAATCAGCCCCAGCATTTT.

This chain links TRBV6-6 with TRBJ1-2; 11 nucleotides align to TRBD1. This CDR3 is built from 16 residues. The germline V gene has CDR1 MNHNY and CDR2 SVGAGI (reference sequence). J gave up 1 base and V 4 bases, and 5 bases lay outside the gene matches. The CDR3 sequence: CASSLDRGPNNYGYTF. CDR3 DNA: TGTGCCAGCAGTTTGGACAGGGGGCCGAATAACTATGGCTACACCTTC.

The rearrangement uses TRBV14 and TRBJ2-7; unclear D gene. CDR1 and CDR2 (germline): SGHDN, FVKESK. Trimming shortened V by 4 bases and J by 3 bases, and 13 bases separated the two germline ends. This CDR3 spans 14 amino acids. The CDR3: CASSLAGIDYEQYF. The CDR3 bases are TGTGCCAGCAGCCTGGCAGGCATTGACTACGAGCAGTACTTC.

The chain couples TRBV27 to TRBJ2-2; weak D call: TRBD1 (5 bases). Germline lookup yields CDR1 MNHEY and CDR2 SMNVEV (reference sequence). The V and J ends lost 3 bases and 7 bases respectively, with 9 bases between them. This CDR3 comprises 13 residues. The CDR3 spells CASSFSGIGELFF. The CDR3 DNA follows: TGTGCCAGCAGTTTTTCAGGGATCGGGGAGCTGTTTTTT.

The chain is built from TRBV20-1 and TRBJ1-2; D remains unclear. The CDR3 extends over 11 amino acids. Germline values: CDR1 DFQATT, CDR2 SNEGSKA (reference sequence). V shed 6 bases and J shed 1 base, with 6 bases lying between them. The CDR3 spells CSATFNYGYTF. The DNA of the CDR3 is TGCAGTGCGACATTTAACTATGGCTACACCTTC.

The V gene is TRBV27, the J gene TRBJ2-1, with TRBD2 matching 7 bases. Germline values: CDR1 MNHEY, CDR2 SMNVEV (reference sequence). CDR3 size: 15 residues. V lost 7 bases to trimming and J lost 10 bases; unmatched junction nucleotides: 16. The CDR3 region is CASTPRGSPEGEQFF. CDR3 nucleotide sequence: TGTGCCAGCACCCCCCGCGGGAGCCCCGAGGGGGAGCAGTTCTTC.